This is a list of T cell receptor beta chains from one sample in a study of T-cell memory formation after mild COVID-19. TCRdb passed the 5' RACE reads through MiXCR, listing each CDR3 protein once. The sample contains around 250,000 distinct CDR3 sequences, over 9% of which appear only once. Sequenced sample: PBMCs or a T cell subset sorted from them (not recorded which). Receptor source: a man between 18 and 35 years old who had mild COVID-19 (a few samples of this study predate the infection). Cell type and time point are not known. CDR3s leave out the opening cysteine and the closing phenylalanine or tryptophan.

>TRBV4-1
ASSQLPGVQETQY
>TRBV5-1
ASSLDSYEQF
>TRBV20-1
SAIGVAGAYNEQF
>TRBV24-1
ATSDTGGNTGELF
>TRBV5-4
ASSPGGTGLEAF
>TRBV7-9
ASSPPPGLAGSSYNEQF
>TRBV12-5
ASGKGLAYEQY
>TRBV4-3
ASSQDILADSNGYT
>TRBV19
ASSIDVTSGYNEQF
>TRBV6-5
ASSYGGLKDYNSPLH
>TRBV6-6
ASSYVPSEAF
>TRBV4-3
ASSQDRTGASTDTQY
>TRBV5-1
ASSLGLVDNEQF
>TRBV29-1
SVARGLAGGSDTQY
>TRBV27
ASGTIGTATNEKLF
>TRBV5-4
ASSFLGKTEAF
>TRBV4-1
ASSRGGTANTEAF
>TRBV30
AWDQGTISYEQY
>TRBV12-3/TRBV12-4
ASLPGTGPYNEQF
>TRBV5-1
ASSSGWNQETQY
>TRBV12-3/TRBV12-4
ASSRDRGHYTQY